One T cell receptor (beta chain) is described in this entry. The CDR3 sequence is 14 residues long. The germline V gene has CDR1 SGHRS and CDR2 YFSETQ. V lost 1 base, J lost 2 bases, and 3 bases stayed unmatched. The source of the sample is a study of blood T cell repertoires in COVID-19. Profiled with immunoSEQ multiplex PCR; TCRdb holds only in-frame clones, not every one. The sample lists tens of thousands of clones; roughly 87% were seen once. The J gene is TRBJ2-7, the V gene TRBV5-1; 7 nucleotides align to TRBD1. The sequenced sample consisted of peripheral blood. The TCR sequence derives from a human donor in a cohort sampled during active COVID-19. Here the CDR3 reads CASSLTGTAYEQYF. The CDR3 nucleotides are TGCGCCAGCAGCTTGACCGGGACAGCCTACGAGCAGTACTTC.